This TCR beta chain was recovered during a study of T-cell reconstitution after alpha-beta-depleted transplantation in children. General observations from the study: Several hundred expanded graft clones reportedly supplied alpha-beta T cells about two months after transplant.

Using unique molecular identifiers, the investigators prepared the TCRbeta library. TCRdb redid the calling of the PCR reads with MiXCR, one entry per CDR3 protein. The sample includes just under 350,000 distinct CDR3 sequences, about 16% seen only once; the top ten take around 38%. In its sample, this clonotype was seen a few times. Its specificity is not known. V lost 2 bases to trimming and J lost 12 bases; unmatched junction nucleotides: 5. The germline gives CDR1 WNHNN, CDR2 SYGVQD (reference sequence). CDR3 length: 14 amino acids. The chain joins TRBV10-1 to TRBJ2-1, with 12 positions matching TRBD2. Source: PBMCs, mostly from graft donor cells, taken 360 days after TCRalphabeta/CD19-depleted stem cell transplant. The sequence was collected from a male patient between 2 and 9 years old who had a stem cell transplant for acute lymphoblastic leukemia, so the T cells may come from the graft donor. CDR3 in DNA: TGCGCCAGCAGTGAGCCCGGACTAGCGGGAATGCAGTTCTTC. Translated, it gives CASSEPGLAGMQFF.